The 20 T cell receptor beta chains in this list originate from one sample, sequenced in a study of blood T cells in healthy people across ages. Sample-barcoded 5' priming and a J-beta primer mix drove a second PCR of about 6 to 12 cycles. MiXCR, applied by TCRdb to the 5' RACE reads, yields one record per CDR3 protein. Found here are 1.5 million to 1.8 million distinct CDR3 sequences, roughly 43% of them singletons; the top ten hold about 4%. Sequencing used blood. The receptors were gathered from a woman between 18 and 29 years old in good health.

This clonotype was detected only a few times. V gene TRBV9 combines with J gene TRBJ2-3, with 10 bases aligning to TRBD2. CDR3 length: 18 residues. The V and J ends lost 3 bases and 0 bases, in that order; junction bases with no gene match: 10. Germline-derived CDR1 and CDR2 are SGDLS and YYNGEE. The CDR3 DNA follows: TGTGCCAGCAGCGAACCTAGCGGGGGACAACTAAGCACAGATACGCAGTATTTT. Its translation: CASSEPSGGQLSTDTQYF.

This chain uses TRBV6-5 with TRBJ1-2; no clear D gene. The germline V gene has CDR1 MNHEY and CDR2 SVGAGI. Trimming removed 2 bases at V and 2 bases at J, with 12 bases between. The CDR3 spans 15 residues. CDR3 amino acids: CASSYASGTNYGYTF. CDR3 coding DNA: TGTGCCAGCAGTTACGCCTCAGGAACCAACTATGGCTACACCTTC.

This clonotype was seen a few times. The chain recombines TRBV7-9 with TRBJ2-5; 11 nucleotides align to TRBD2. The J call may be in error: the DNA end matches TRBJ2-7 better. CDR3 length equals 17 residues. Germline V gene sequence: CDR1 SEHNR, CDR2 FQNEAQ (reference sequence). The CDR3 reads CASSPVTSGSPFYEQYF. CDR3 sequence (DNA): TGTGCCAGCAGCCCAGTCACTAGCGGGAGCCCCTTTTACGAGCAGTACTTC.

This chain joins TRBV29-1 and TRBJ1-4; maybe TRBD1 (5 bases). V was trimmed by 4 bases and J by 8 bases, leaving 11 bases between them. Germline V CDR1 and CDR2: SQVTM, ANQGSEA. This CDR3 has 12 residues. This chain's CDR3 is CSVVAGSEKLFF. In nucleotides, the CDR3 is TGCAGCGTTGTGGCAGGGAGCGAAAAACTGTTTTTT.

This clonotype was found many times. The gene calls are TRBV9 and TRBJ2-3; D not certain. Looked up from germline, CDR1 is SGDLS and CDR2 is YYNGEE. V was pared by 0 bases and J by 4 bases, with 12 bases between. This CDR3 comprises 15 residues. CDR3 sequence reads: CASSVGPHTPDTQYF. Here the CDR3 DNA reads TGTGCCAGCAGCGTAGGACCCCACACACCAGATACGCAGTATTTT.

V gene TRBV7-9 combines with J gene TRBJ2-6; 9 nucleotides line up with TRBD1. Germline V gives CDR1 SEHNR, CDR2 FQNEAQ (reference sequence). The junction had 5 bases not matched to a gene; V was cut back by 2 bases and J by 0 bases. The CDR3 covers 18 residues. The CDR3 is CASSLTGQGHSGANVLTF. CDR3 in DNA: TGTGCCAGCAGCTTAACGGGACAGGGACACTCTGGGGCCAACGTCCTGACTTTC.

In DNA, the CDR3 is TGCAGTGCTTACCTGGCCAGGGGGAACTACGAGCAGTACTTC. Encoded protein: CSAYLARGNYEQYF. V and J are TRBV20-1 and TRBJ2-7; 7 bases line up with TRBD1. The CDR3 loop spans 14 amino acids. J lost 3 bases, V lost 5 bases, and 10 bases had no gene match. The germline V gene encodes CDR1 DFQATT and CDR2 SNEGSKA (reference sequence).

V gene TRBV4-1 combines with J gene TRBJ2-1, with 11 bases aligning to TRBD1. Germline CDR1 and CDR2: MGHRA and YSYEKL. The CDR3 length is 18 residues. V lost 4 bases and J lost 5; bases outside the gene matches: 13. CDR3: CASSPIGLRDRGNNEQFF. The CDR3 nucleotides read TGCGCCAGCAGCCCTATAGGGCTGCGGGACAGGGGGAACAATGAGCAGTTCTTC.

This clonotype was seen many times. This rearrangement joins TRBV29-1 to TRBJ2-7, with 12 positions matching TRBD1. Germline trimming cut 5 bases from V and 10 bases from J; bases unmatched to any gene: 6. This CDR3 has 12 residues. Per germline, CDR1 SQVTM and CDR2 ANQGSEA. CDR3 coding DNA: TGCAGCGTTCGCCTGGGACAGGGGGCCCAGTACTTC. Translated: CSVRLGQGAQYF.

CDR3 amino acids: CASSGHSYNSPLHF. In DNA, the CDR3 is TGTGCCAGCAGTGGACACTCCTATAATTCACCCCTCCACTTT. The rearrangement joins TRBV6-6 to TRBJ1-6; tentatively, D is TRBD1 (5 bases). The ends were cut back, 5 bases at V and 0 bases at J, with 5 bases in the middle. Germline V gene data show CDR1 as MNHNY and CDR2 as SVGAGI (reference sequence). CDR3 length: 14 amino acids.

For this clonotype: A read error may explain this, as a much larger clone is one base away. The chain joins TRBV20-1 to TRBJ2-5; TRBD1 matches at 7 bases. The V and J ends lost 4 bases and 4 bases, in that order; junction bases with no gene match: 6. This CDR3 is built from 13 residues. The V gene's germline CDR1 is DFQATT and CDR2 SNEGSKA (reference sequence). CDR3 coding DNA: TGCAGTGCTACCGGACAGGTCCGAGAGACCCAGTACTTC. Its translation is CSATGQVRETQYF.

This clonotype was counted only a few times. DNA for the CDR3: TGTGCCAGCACCCTTGGGGAGGGATATGGCTACACCTTC. Translation: CASTLGEGYGYTF. The V and J genes are TRBV27 and TRBJ1-2; no clear D gene. CDR1 is MNHEY and CDR2 is SMNVEV in the germline V gene (reference sequence). The V end lost 7 bases, the J end lost 5 bases, and 14 bases lay between the germline ends. The CDR3 sequence is 13 residues long.

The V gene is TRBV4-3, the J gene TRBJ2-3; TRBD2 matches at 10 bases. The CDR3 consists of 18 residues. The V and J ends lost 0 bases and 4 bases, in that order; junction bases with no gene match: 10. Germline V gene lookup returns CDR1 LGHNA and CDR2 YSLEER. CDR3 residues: CASSQEERASGSSDTQYF. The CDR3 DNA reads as TGCGCCAGCAGCCAAGAAGAGAGGGCTAGCGGGAGCTCAGATACGCAGTATTTT.

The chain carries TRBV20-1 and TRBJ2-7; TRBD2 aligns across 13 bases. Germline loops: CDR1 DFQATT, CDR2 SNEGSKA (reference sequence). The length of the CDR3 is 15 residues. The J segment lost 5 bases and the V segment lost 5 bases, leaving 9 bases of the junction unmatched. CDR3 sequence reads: CSASHWTSGSNEQYF. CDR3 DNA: TGCAGTGCTTCACATTGGACTAGCGGGAGTAACGAGCAGTACTTC.

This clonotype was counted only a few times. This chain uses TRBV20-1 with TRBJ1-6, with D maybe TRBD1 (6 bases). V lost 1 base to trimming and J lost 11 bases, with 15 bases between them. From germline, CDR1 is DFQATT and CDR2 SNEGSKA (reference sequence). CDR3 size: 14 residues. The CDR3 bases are TGCAGTGCTAGAGCGGGGGGCCAGATGACACCCCTCCACTTT. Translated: CSARAGGQMTPLHF.

CDR3 sequence (DNA): TGTGCCAGCAGACAGGGGGGGCCTTTACACGAGCAGTACTTC. Translation: CASRQGGPLHEQYF. The J gene is TRBJ2-7, the V gene TRBV6-6, with a weak D call TRBD1 (8 bases). CDR3 length: 14 amino acids. The germline gives CDR1 MNHNY, CDR2 SVGAGI (reference sequence). Trimming cost V 6 bases and J 5 bases, with 17 bases left between them.

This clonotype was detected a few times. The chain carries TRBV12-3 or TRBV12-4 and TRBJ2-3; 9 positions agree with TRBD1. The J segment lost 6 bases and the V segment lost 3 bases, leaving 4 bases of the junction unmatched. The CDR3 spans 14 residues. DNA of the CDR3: TGTGCCAGCAGTTTTGGGACAGGGTCTGATACGCAGTATTTT. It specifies CASSFGTGSDTQYF.

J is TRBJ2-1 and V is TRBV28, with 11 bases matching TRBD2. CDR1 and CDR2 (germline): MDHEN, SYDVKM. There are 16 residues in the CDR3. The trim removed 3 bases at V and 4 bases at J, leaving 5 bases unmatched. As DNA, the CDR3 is TGTGCCAGCAGTTTCCCGGGACTAGCGGAATACAATGAGCAGTTCTTC. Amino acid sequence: CASSFPGLAEYNEQFF.

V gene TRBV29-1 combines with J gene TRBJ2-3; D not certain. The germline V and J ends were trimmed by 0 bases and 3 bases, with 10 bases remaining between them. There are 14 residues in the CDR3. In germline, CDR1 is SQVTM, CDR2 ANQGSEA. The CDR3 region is CSVEDRLGTDTQYF. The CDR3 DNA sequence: TGCAGCGTTGAAGATCGTTTAGGGACAGATACGCAGTATTTT.

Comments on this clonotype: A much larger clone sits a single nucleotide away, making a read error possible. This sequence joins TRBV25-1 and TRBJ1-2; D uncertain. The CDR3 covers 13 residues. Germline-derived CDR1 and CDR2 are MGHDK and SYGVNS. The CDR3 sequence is CTSSGGYNYGYTF. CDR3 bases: TGTACCAGCAGTGGAGGGTACAACTATGGCTACACCTTC.